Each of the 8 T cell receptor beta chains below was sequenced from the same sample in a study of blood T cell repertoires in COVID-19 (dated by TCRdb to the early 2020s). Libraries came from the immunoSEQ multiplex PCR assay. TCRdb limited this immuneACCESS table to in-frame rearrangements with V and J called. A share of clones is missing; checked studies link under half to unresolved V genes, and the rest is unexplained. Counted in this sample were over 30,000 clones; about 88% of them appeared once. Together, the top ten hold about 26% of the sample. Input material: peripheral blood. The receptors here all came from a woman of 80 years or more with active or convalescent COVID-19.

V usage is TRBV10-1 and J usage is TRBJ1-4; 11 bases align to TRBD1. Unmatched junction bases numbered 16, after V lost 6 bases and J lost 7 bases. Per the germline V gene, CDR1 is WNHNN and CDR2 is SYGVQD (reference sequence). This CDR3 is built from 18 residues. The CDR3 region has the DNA TGCGCCAGCAGAGAAATATACCGGACAGGGGGCGGCGGTGAAAAACTGTTTTTT. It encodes CASREIYRTGGGGEKLFF.

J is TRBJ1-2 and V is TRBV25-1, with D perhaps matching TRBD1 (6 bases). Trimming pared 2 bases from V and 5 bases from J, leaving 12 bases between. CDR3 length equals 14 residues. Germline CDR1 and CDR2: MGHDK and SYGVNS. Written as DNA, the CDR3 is TGTGCCAGCAGTGAAGGGGGCGGGGGGTATGGCTACACCTTC. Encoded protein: CASSEGGGGYGYTF.

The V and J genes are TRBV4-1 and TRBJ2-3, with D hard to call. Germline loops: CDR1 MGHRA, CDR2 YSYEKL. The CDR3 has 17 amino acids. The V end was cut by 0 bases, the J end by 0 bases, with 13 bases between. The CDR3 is CASSQEERTRSTDTQYF. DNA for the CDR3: TGCGCCAGCAGCCAAGAAGAGCGCACCCGGAGCACAGATACGCAGTATTTT.

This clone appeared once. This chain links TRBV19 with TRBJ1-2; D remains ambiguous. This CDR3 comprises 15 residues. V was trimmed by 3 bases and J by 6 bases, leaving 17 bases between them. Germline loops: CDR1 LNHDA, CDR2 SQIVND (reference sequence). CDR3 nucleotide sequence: TGTGCCAGTAGTATCATATTGGAGGGTCGGAATGGCTACACCTTC. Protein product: CASSIILEGRNGYTF.

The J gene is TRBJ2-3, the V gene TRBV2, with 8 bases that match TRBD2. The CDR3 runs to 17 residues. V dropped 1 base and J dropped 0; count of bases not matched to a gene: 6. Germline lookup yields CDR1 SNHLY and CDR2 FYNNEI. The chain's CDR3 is CASSEVRVAGSTDTQYF. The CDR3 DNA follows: TGTGCCAGCAGTGAAGTGAGGGTAGCGGGGAGCACAGATACGCAGTATTTT.

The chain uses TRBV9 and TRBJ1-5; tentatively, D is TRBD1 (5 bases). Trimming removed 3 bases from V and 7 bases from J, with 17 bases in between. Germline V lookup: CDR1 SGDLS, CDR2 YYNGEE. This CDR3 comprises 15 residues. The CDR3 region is CASSGGGGLGQPQHF. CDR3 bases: TGTGCCAGCAGCGGAGGCGGGGGGTTAGGGCAGCCCCAGCATTTT.

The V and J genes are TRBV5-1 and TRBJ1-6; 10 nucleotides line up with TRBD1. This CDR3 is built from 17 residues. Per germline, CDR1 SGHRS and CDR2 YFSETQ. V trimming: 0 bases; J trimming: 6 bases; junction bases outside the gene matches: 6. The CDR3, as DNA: TGCGCCAGCAGCTTGGTAGGGACAGGGGATCCTAATTCACCCCTCCACTTT. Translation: CASSLVGTGDPNSPLHF.

In DNA, the CDR3 is TGTGCCAGCAGCCCCTCCCAGGGTTATAATTCACCCCTCCACTTT. Protein: CASSPSQGYNSPLHF. This chain uses TRBV7-9 with TRBJ1-6; possible D gene TRBD1, 5 bases. Trimming cost V 5 bases and J 4 bases, with 12 bases left between them. This CDR3 comprises 15 residues. Germline-derived CDR1 and CDR2 are SEHNR and FQNEAQ (reference sequence).